This passage covers 23 T cell receptor beta chains from one sample sequenced in a study of T cell changes during pregnancy in multiple sclerosis. This table comes from immunoSEQ multiplex PCR, and its TCRdb copy is limited to in-frame clones, with some not included. The sample contains around 62,000 clones, roughly nine tenths of which appear only once. The sequenced sample was CD4+ T cells from peripheral blood mononuclear cells, obtained in the first trimester of pregnancy. The receptors stem from a female donor with multiple sclerosis, enrolled in a pregnancy study.

The V and J genes are TRBV11-3 and TRBJ2-7, with D possibly TRBD2 on 5 matching bases. Germline CDR1 SGHNT, CDR2 YENEEA. Trimming pared 1 base from V and 6 bases from J, leaving 10 bases between. There are 13 residues in the CDR3. The CDR3 loop reads CASSLGESAEQYF. The DNA of the CDR3 is TGTGCCAGCAGCTTAGGGGAGTCCGCCGAGCAGTACTTC.

V usage is TRBV10-1 and J usage is TRBJ2-2; D may be TRBD2 (7 bases). V lost 3 bases to trimming and J lost 0 bases, with 11 bases between them. Germline-derived CDR1 and CDR2 are WNHNN and SYGVQD (reference sequence). The CDR3 covers 16 residues. The CDR3 is CASSDGGLTNTGELFF. DNA for the CDR3: TGCGCCAGCAGTGACGGGGGGCTTACGAACACCGGGGAGCTGTTTTTT.

This chain joins TRBV6-5 and TRBJ1-4; 9 bases match TRBD1. The CDR3 runs 14 residues. After removal of 2 bases from V and 7 bases from J, the junction contained 2 bases not matched to a gene. Per germline, CDR1 MNHEY and CDR2 SVGAGI. The CDR3 nucleotides are TGTGCCAGCAGTTACCAGACAGGGGGTGAAAAACTGTTTTTT. This gives the protein CASSYQTGGEKLFF.

J is TRBJ1-1 and V is TRBV14, with TRBD1 identical over 8 bases. In germline, CDR1 is SGHDN, CDR2 FVKESK. Trimming took 3 bases from V and 4 from J; bases not matched to a gene: 7. The CDR3 has 15 residues. The CDR3 DNA sequence: TGTGCCAGCAGCCAGTGGACAGGGCCGGCCACTGAAGCTTTCTTT. Residues: CASSQWTGPATEAFF.

The genes are TRBV5-5 and TRBJ1-5, with 7 bases lining up with TRBD1. This CDR3 region has 15 residues. Germline CDR1 is SGHKS and CDR2 is YYEKEE (reference sequence). V lost 2 bases and J lost 5; bases outside the gene matches: 7. CDR3 amino acids: CASSFSDRDYQPQHF. In DNA form, the CDR3 reads TGTGCCAGCAGCTTCTCAGACAGGGATTATCAGCCCCAGCATTTT.

This clone was seen a single time. This chain links TRBV20-1 with TRBJ2-3; a weak D match, TRBD1 (6 bases). In germline, CDR1 is DFQATT, CDR2 SNEGSKA (reference sequence). This CDR3 is 11 amino acids long. Trimming removed 4 bases from V and 10 bases from J, with 12 bases in between. CDR3 sequence reads: CSAIRTDPQYF. The CDR3 DNA sequence: TGCAGTGCTATAAGGACAGACCCGCAGTATTTT.

The rearrangement joins TRBV5-3 to TRBJ2-7; D might be TRBD2 (5 bases). TRBV5-3 is assigned to the ORF class and has an uncertain function. V gave up 4 bases and J gave up 6 bases, with 23 bases separating them. This CDR3 spans 16 amino acids. In DNA, the CDR3 is TGTGCCAGAAGCCAACCTGCCGGTCCGTTTACTAGCGAGCAGTACTTC. Protein sequence: CARSQPAGPFTSEQYF.

V usage is TRBV7-2 and J usage is TRBJ2-1; possible D gene TRBD1, 5 bases. CDR1 is SGHTA and CDR2 is FQGNSA in the germline V gene. V gave up 1 base and J gave up 3 bases, with 10 bases separating them. The CDR3 is made up of 15 amino acids. The CDR3 protein is CASSLEGSVYNEQFF. CDR3 sequence (DNA): TGTGCCAGCAGCTTAGAGGGGTCAGTCTACAATGAGCAGTTCTTC. Drawing the rest from reference TRBV7-2 and TRBJ2-1, the complete variable domain is GAGVSQSPSNKVTEKGKDVELRCDPISGHTALYWYRQSLGQGLEFLIYFQGNSAPDKSGLPSDRFSAERTGGSVSTLTIQRTQQEDSAVYLCASSLEGSVYNEQFFGPGTRLTVL.

The chain is built from TRBV4-2 and TRBJ2-1; the match to TRBD2 covers 11 bases. The CDR3 runs to 15 residues. Germline CDR1 LGHNA, CDR2 YNFKEQ. V trimming: 4 bases; J trimming: 5 bases; junction bases outside the gene matches: 4. The CDR3 spells CASSPVAGGNNEQFF. The DNA of the CDR3 is TGTGCCAGCAGCCCTGTAGCGGGGGGGAACAATGAGCAGTTCTTC.

V gene TRBV7-2 combines with J gene TRBJ1-6; D not resolved. Trimming left V 3 bases short and J 2 bases short, with 11 bases between. Germline assignment: CDR1 SGHTA and CDR2 FQGNSA. The CDR3 is 16 residues long. The CDR3 bases are TGTGCCAGCAGCTTGGGAGGGAACACCTATAATTCACCCCTCCACTTT. Translation gives CASSLGGNTYNSPLHF.

The gene calls are TRBV9 and TRBJ2-1; TRBD1 matches 9 bases. The V gene end was trimmed by 2 bases and the J gene end by 3 bases; junction bases not matched to a gene: 6. Germline CDR1 and CDR2: SGDLS and YYNGEE. The length of the CDR3 is 16 residues. CDR3 DNA sequence: TGTGCCAGCAGCGTTACCGGGACAGGGAACTACAATGAGCAGTTCTTC. It yields the protein CASSVTGTGNYNEQFF.

V gene TRBV19 combines with J gene TRBJ1-2; D might be TRBD1 (5 bases). This CDR3 is 12 amino acids long. The V end lost 5 bases, the J end lost 2 bases, and 6 bases lay between the germline ends. Germline V gene sequence: CDR1 LNHDA, CDR2 SQIVND (reference sequence). CDR3 amino acids: CASSDRNYGYTF. The CDR3 nucleotides are TGTGCCAGTAGTGACAGAAACTATGGCTACACCTTC.

As regards this clone: Compared with germline, one end of the junction differs, possibly owing to a read error. The chain combines TRBV5-6 with TRBJ1-1; D is undetermined. In germline, CDR1 is SGHDT, CDR2 YYEEEE. The CDR3 extends over 12 amino acids. Here the CDR3 reads CASSSRPSDAFF. Here the CDR3 DNA reads TGTGCCAGCAGCTCTAGACCCTCTGATGCTTTCTTT. Full variable domain (missing parts from reference TRBV5-6 and TRBJ1-1): DAGVTQSPTHLIKTRGQQVTLRCSPKSGHDTVSWYQQALGQGPQFIFQYYEEEERQRGNFPDRFSGHQFPNYSSELNVNALLLGDSALYLCASSSRPSDAFFGQGTRLTVV.

The chain has TRBV2 and TRBJ1-4; a possible D gene is TRBD1 (5 bases). V was pared by 2 bases and J by 8 bases, with 18 bases between. The CDR3 contains 16 residues. The germline gives CDR1 SNHLY, CDR2 FYNNEI. The CDR3 bases are TGTGCCAGCAGTGAAATAGGGGCAGGTCCTGGCGAAAAACTGTTTTTT. It translates to CASSEIGAGPGEKLFF.

The chain carries TRBV6-4 and TRBJ1-1, with D possibly TRBD1 on 5 matching bases. The V gene lost 7 bases and the J gene lost 4 bases, with 16 bases spanning the gap. The CDR3 has 14 amino acids. The germline V gene encodes CDR1 MRHNA and CDR2 SNTAGT. The DNA for the CDR3 is TGTGCCAGCAAAAATTTGGAGGGGTCCACTGAAGCTTTCTTT. This gives the protein CASKNLEGSTEAFF.

V usage is TRBV6-5 and J usage is TRBJ2-5; D is unclear. Germline V gene sequence: CDR1 MNHEY, CDR2 SVGAGI. V shed 3 bases and J shed 5 bases, with 4 bases lying between them. There are 11 residues in the CDR3. CDR3 sequence (DNA): TGTGCCAGCAGTTATATGGAGACCCAGTACTTC. It encodes CASSYMETQYF.

The V and J genes are TRBV11-2 and TRBJ1-6, with no clear D. Per germline, CDR1 SGHAT and CDR2 FQNNGV. V lost 2 bases and J lost 5, with 16 bases in between. The CDR3 spans 17 residues. For the CDR3, the DNA is TGTGCCAGCAGCTTACGTATCCCCGGGTCGGATAATTCACCCCTCCACTTT. It encodes CASSLRIPGSDNSPLHF.

This chain connects TRBV9 to TRBJ2-3; 11 bases are shared with TRBD2. This CDR3 comprises 15 residues. Germline V gives CDR1 SGDLS, CDR2 YYNGEE. The J segment lost 4 bases and the V segment lost 4 bases, leaving 5 bases of the junction unmatched. The DNA of the CDR3 is TGTGCCAGCAGCTTAGCGGGGGGGCTCTCAGATACGCAGTATTTT. Translated, it gives CASSLAGGLSDTQYF.

The chain employs TRBV5-6 and TRBJ1-6; D is possibly TRBD1 (5 bases). Germline V gene data show CDR1 as SGHDT and CDR2 as YYEEEE. Trimming left V 5 bases short and J 9 bases short, with 18 bases between. The CDR3 is made up of 15 amino acids. DNA of the CDR3: TGTGCCAGCAGGGGGGGTGTGGTTCTGGGTTCACCCCTCCACTTT. It codes for CASRGGVVLGSPLHF.

CDR3 in DNA: TGCAGCGTGGGACACAGTCTGGGGGAAAAACTGTTTTTT. Residues: CSVGHSLGEKLFF. The rearrangement joins TRBV29-1 to TRBJ1-4, with a weak D call TRBD1 (6 bases). Germline lookup yields CDR1 SQVTM and CDR2 ANQGSEA. Trimming took off 6 bases at V and 8 bases at J, with 16 bases between the two ends. There are 13 residues in the CDR3.

This clone was recorded only once. The chain joins TRBV9 to TRBJ1-3; D is possibly TRBD1 (5 bases). Deletions cut 3 bases from V and 4 bases from J, with 11 bases between. Germline CDR1 and CDR2: SGDLS and YYNGEE. This CDR3 has 14 amino acids. CDR3 in amino acids: CASSALGGGNTIYF. The CDR3, as DNA: TGTGCCAGCAGCGCCTTGGGGGGGGGAAACACCATATATTTT.

The chain combines TRBV6-6 with TRBJ1-1, with D unclear. The V gene lost 1 base and the J gene lost 4 bases, with 7 bases spanning the gap. The CDR3 extends over 13 amino acids. Germline values: CDR1 MNHNY, CDR2 SVGAGI (reference sequence). The CDR3 protein is CASSYYEATEAFF. CDR3 sequence (DNA): TGTGCCAGCAGTTACTATGAGGCCACTGAAGCTTTCTTT.

The chain recombines TRBV2 with TRBJ1-3; 7 bases agree with TRBD1. This CDR3 has 11 residues. The germline V gene encodes CDR1 SNHLY and CDR2 FYNNEI. V lost 11 bases and J lost 8; bases outside the gene matches: 6. The CDR3 protein is CAGHRGDTIYF. DNA for the CDR3: TGTGCCGGTCACAGGGGTGACACCATATATTTT.